These 19 T cell receptor beta chains originate from one sample sequenced in a study of T-cell reconstitution after alpha-beta-depleted transplantation in children. Molecular barcoding with unique molecular identifiers was used for the TCRbeta library. In TCRdb, the PCR reads were re-called with MiXCR into one record per CDR3 protein. The table has 670,000 or so distinct CDR3 sequences, under 15% seen once. The sample in question was PBMCs, obtained before TCRalphabeta/CD19-depleted stem cell transplant. The receptors here all came from a girl aged 2 to 10 with congenital amegakaryocytic thrombocytopenia, due to receive a stem cell transplant.

This sequence joins TRBV4-1 and TRBJ1-4, with 7 positions matching TRBD1. Germline CDR1 reads MGHRA; CDR2 reads YSYEKL. The CDR3 has 15 amino acids. V lost 4 bases and J lost 7; bases outside the gene matches: 9. The CDR3: CASSRLTGRSEKLFF. CDR3 sequence (DNA): TGCGCCAGCAGCCGATTGACAGGGAGGAGTGAAAAACTGTTTTTT.

This clonotype was observed at least ten times. The rearrangement joins TRBV12-3 or TRBV12-4 to TRBJ2-7; possibly TRBD2 for D (5 bases). Between the trimmed V and J ends, which lost 8 bases and 5 bases, there was a span of 10 bases. This CDR3 spans 11 amino acids. This CDR3 reads CASSPGNEQYF. Written as DNA, the CDR3 is TGTGCCAGCTCACCCGGGAACGAGCAGTACTTC.

This clonotype came up many times. V usage is TRBV20-1 and J usage is TRBJ2-7; no firm D call. CDR3 size: 13 residues. V lost 6 bases and J lost 0, with 12 bases in between. Germline assignment: CDR1 DFQATT and CDR2 SNEGSKA (reference sequence). The CDR3 loop reads CSARPSSSYEQYF. CDR3 in DNA: TGCAGTGCACGACCGTCGAGCTCCTACGAGCAGTACTTC.

This clonotype was seen a handful of times. The genes are TRBV6-1 and TRBJ2-5; D is unclear. There are 14 residues in the CDR3. Looked up from germline, CDR1 is MNHNS and CDR2 is SASEGT. V lost 7 bases to trimming and J lost 5 bases, with 17 bases between them. The CDR3 sequence: CASIGSLGEETQYF. CDR3 nucleotides: TGTGCCAGCATCGGGTCCCTAGGAGAGGAGACCCAGTACTTC.

This clonotype occurred many times. This chain joins TRBV3-1 and TRBJ2-1; 7 bases match TRBD1. The ends lost 4 bases at V and 6 bases at J; junction bases unmatched: 18. The CDR3 is made up of 18 amino acids. Germline-derived CDR1 and CDR2 are LGHDT and YNNKEL (reference sequence). In nucleotides, the CDR3 is TGTGCCAGCAGCCGACAGGGTCGACAGGTGGCTCCAGGCAATGAGCAGTTCTTC. Residues: CASSRQGRQVAPGNEQFF.

The chain uses TRBV7-8 and TRBJ2-5; D may correspond to TRBD1 or TRBD2 (5 bases each). CDR3 size: 11 residues. The germline CDR1 and CDR2 sequences are SGHVS and FQNEAQ. The germline V and J ends were trimmed by 5 bases and 12 bases, with 13 bases remaining between them. CDR3 amino acids: CASSPWDAKYF. The CDR3 bases are TGTGCCAGCAGCCCGTGGGACGCAAAGTACTTC. Full variable domain (rest looked up from reference TRBV7-8 and TRBJ2-5): GAGVSQSPRYKVAKRGQDVALRCDPISGHVSLFWYQQALGQGPEFLTYFQNEAQLDKSGLPSDRFFAERPEGSVSTLKIQRTQQEDSAVYLCASSPWDAKYFGPGTRLLVL.

This clonotype occurred a few times. The chain combines TRBV20-1 with TRBJ2-3; 9 bases map to TRBD1. The CDR3 has 14 residues. V lost 6 bases, J lost 3 bases, and 7 bases stayed unmatched. Looked up from germline, CDR1 is DFQATT and CDR2 is SNEGSKA (reference sequence). CDR3 residues: CSARDRGYTDTQYF. The CDR3, as DNA: TGCAGTGCCCGAGACAGGGGGTATACAGATACGCAGTATTTT.

The chain employs TRBV19 and TRBJ2-7, with D tentatively TRBD1 or TRBD2 (5 bases each). The CDR3 extends over 15 amino acids. The V end was cut by 5 bases, the J end by 1 base, with 15 bases between. The germline CDR1 and CDR2 sequences are LNHDA and SQIVND (reference sequence). DNA of the CDR3: TGTGCCAGTAGTCCCCCGGGACGTAGATCCTACGAGCAGTACTTC. Translation gives CASSPPGRRSYEQYF.

This clonotype has a count of ten or more. V and J are TRBV11-2 and TRBJ2-1; 9 bases map to TRBD2. The V segment lost 4 bases and the J segment 7 bases; nucleotides outside the gene matches: 5. CDR3 length: 14 amino acids. CDR1 is SGHAT and CDR2 is FQNNGV in the germline V gene. The CDR3: CASSWASGINEQFF. CDR3 DNA: TGTGCCAGCAGCTGGGCTAGCGGGATAAATGAGCAGTTCTTC.

This clonotype has a handful of counts. The rearrangement links TRBV6-1 to TRBJ2-7, with 8 bases lining up with TRBD2. Germline V gene lookup returns CDR1 MNHNS and CDR2 SASEGT. The CDR3 extends over 15 amino acids. V dropped 7 bases and J dropped 3; count of bases not matched to a gene: 11. The CDR3 nucleotides read TGTGCCAGCACCCCAACGGGACTAGAGTTCTACGAGCAGTACTTC. Translated: CASTPTGLEFYEQYF.

The chain recombines TRBV12-3 or TRBV12-4 with TRBJ1-1; D is possibly TRBD1 (5 bases). The CDR3 loop spans 15 amino acids. V was trimmed by 1 base and J by 3 bases, leaving 12 bases between them. The CDR3 sequence is CASSLGRVGDTEAFF. The CDR3 nucleotides read TGTGCCAGCAGTTTAGGTCGAGTGGGGGACACTGAAGCTTTCTTT.

This clonotype was counted a few times. This chain links TRBV2 with TRBJ2-1; 14 bases agree with TRBD2. V lost 8 bases and J lost 3; bases outside the gene matches: 15. This CDR3 spans 19 amino acids. CDR1 and CDR2 (germline): SNHLY, FYNNEI. As DNA, the CDR3 is TGTGCCAGCCGGGGACTAGCGGGAGTTTTAAGGTCAGTCTACAATGAGCAGTTCTTC. Translating it yields CASRGLAGVLRSVYNEQFF. Full variable domain (rest looked up from reference TRBV2 and TRBJ2-1): EPEVTQTPSHQVTQMGQEVILRCVPISNHLYFYWYRQILGQKVEFLVSFYNNEISEKSEIFDDQFSVERPDGSNFTLKIRSTKLEDSAMYFCASRGLAGVLRSVYNEQFFGPGTRLTVL.

This clonotype was observed many times. The V gene is TRBV12-3 or TRBV12-4, the J gene TRBJ1-5; 7 bases line up with TRBD1. V gave up 5 bases and J gave up 3 bases; unmatched junction bases: 4. The CDR3 spans 14 residues. DNA for the CDR3: TGTGCCAGCAGTCGACAGGGATACAATCAGCCCCAGCATTTT. This codes for CASSRQGYNQPQHF.

This chain links TRBV5-4 with TRBJ2-3, with TRBD2 identical over 8 bases. Germline V gene lookup returns CDR1 SGHNT and CDR2 YYREEE (reference sequence). J gave up 6 bases and V 0 bases, and 15 bases lay outside the gene matches. This CDR3 contains 18 residues. Written as DNA, the CDR3 is TGTGCCAGCAGCTTGGGCCCAACCACTAGCGGAGCGTGGGATACGCAGTATTTT. The encoded protein is CASSLGPTTSGAWDTQYF. Full variable domain (remainder filled in from reference TRBV5-4 and TRBJ2-3): ETGVTQSPTHLIKTRGQQVTLRCSSQSGHNTVSWYQQALGQGPQFIFQYYREEENGRGNFPPRFSGLQFPNYSSELNVNALELDDSALYLCASSLGPTTSGAWDTQYFGPGTRLTVL.

This clonotype was observed at least ten times. This chain joins TRBV29-1 and TRBJ1-1; 7 bases match TRBD1. This CDR3 spans 16 amino acids. J lost 3 bases, V lost 7 bases, and 17 bases had no gene match. Germline CDR1 reads SQVTM; CDR2 reads ANQGSEA. CDR3 loop: CSAYSQGYLSDTEAFF. CDR3 sequence (DNA): TGCAGCGCCTACTCACAGGGGTATTTATCGGACACTGAAGCTTTCTTT.

This clonotype occurred a few times. The chain carries TRBV11-2 and TRBJ2-7, with D tentatively TRBD1 or TRBD2 (5 bases each). Germline V lookup: CDR1 SGHAT, CDR2 FQNNGV. This CDR3 is built from 15 residues. Deletions cut 2 bases from V and 4 bases from J, with 15 bases between. DNA of the CDR3: TGTGCCAGCAGCTTAACCGGGGCAGGCTGGTACGAGCAGTACTTC. It is translated as CASSLTGAGWYEQYF.

This sequence joins TRBV19 and TRBJ1-2; D is ambiguous. Germline V lookup: CDR1 LNHDA, CDR2 SQIVND (reference sequence). The CDR3 is 10 residues long. Written as DNA, the CDR3 is TGTGCTTCGGCCGCGGGGGGCTACACCTTC. It specifies CASAAGGYTF.

This clonotype appeared many times. This sequence joins TRBV29-1 and TRBJ2-3, with 14 bases identical to TRBD2. CDR1 and CDR2 from the germline V gene are SQVTM and ANQGSEA. CDR3 size: 15 residues. The V and J ends lost 4 bases and 6 bases, in that order; junction bases with no gene match: 6. The chain's CDR3 is CSVVGTSGRADTQYF. The CDR3, as DNA: TGCAGCGTTGTAGGGACTAGCGGGAGAGCGGATACGCAGTATTTT.

The chain combines TRBV12-3 or TRBV12-4 with TRBJ1-3; unclear D gene. This CDR3 is built from 14 residues. Between the trimmed V and J ends, which lost 7 bases and 5 bases, there was a span of 15 bases. The CDR3 DNA reads TGTGCCAGCACTCTAGGGCACGTTCGAAACACCATATATTTT. Its protein is CASTLGHVRNTIYF.